This T cell receptor beta chain was captured in a study of OX40 agonist ivuxolimab in advanced cancers. Some background on the complete study: Ivuxolimab was an agonistic, fully human IgG2 monoclonal antibody directed against OX40 (CD134), a costimulatory receptor. Intravenous ivuxolimab was administered to patients every 2 weeks at six dose levels: 0.01, 0.1, 0.3, 1.5, 3 and 10 mg/kg. Among the 50 to 55 dose-escalation patients, about 20 had hepatocellular carcinoma, around 15 melanoma, 9 renal cell carcinoma and 9 head and neck cancer. In the dose-escalation cohort, 75% to 85% of patients were male, and the mean age was roughly 60 years with a range of about 23 to 79. Prior anti-PD-1, anti-PD-L1 or anti-CTLA-4 therapy was permitted, and 35% to 40% of dose-escalation patients had received checkpoint inhibitors. Three dose-escalation patients achieved partial responses, one with hepatocellular carcinoma and two with cutaneous melanoma. Peripheral TCRbeta sequencing was intended to test whether TCR sequence diversity was altered and clonal T-cell expansion was caused by ivuxolimab. The paper covers the monotherapy dose-escalation part of the phase I ivuxolimab trial, which included N ≈ 50 patients.

Patients with a history of autoimmune disease or receiving systemic immunosuppression were excluded from the trial. Peripheral blood for TCR sequencing was collected from all dose cohorts at baseline, on cycle 4 day 1, and on cycle 7 day 1. Samples were obtained from an open-label, multicenter, first-in-human phase I dose-escalation trial of ivuxolimab. The trial enrolled adults with locally advanced or metastatic head and neck squamous cell, hepatocellular, melanoma or renal cell carcinoma. Before TCR sequencing, CD4+ and CD8+ T cells were separately sorted from peripheral blood. For sequencing of the TCRbeta CDR3 region, genomic DNA was extracted from the sorted cells. The immunoSEQ Assay was used for sequencing of TCRbeta CDR3 regions. Entries here come from immuneACCESS through TCRdb and include only in-frame sequences with V and J called. Some clones fail to appear in such tables; in the studies checked, an unresolved V gene covers under half of the shortfall, and the cause of the remainder is unknown. In this sample the table shows about 90,000 clones, 70% to 90% of which occur a single time. The ten largest clones represent 7.4% of the sample.

The study at large found these results: Low levels of normalized T-cell clonal expansion were also seen in some patients who did not respond. After ivuxolimab, more expanded clones were found on average in CD8+ T cells than in CD4+ T cells. Antigen specificity was not determined for the clonally expanded peripheral T cells. In the 0.1-3.0 mg/kg groups, partial responders were among the patients with the lowest normalized peripheral clonal expansion, particularly in CD8+ T cells. At doses from 0.1 to 3.0 mg/kg, clonal expansion was seen in both CD4+ and CD8+ blood T cells between baseline and week 6.

About this clone itself: No antigen is known for it. Base qualities are not recorded, but no much larger clone differs from it by a single base.

This TCR derives from an adult with an advanced solid tumor such as melanoma, head and neck, liver or kidney cancer. Sequenced material: CD4+ or CD8+ T cells sorted from blood, taken in a trial of the OX40 agonist ivuxolimab.

The CDR3 corresponds to CASSSGAVDTQYF. In nucleotide form, the sequence is TGCGCCAGCAGTAGCGGGGCGGTAGATACGCAGTATTTT. The chain is encoded by TRBV4-1 joined to TRBJ2-3; TRBD2 agrees with 8 junctional bases. Measured from the cysteine to the phenylalanine, the CDR3 is 13 residues long. Of the read, only the CDR3 DNA is kept; its 39 bases are in frame from base 1. V lost 6 bases and J lost 5 bases, and the count of bases not matched to a germline gene is 4. The germline V gene specifies MGHRA as CDR1 and YSYEKL as CDR2.